Shown below are 22 T cell receptor beta chains from a single sample sequenced in a study of blood T cell repertoires in COVID-19. Using immunoSEQ multiplex PCR, the repertoire was profiled, and TCRdb retains in-frame clones only, with some absent. The profile covers approximately 270,000 clones, with 80% to 90% appearing a single time and 9.5% to 11% taken by the ten largest. The sequencing sample was made of peripheral blood. Receptor source: a woman in her seventies with acute or convalescent COVID-19.

The V and J genes are TRBV2 and TRBJ2-5, with 11 bases that match TRBD2. The CDR3 covers 16 residues. Germline lookup yields CDR1 SNHLY and CDR2 FYNNEI. Trimming took 6 bases from V and 5 from J; bases not matched to a gene: 11. The CDR3 DNA is TGTGCCAGCAGGGGGACTAGCGGAAACCCAGGGGAGACCCAGTACTTC. Translation: CASRGTSGNPGETQYF. Combining the CDR3 with reference TRBV2 and TRBJ2-5 gives the whole variable domain EPEVTQTPSHQVTQMGQEVILRCVPISNHLYFYWYRQILGQKVEFLVSFYNNEISEKSEIFDDQFSVERPDGSNFTLKIRSTKLEDSAMYFCASRGTSGNPGETQYFGPGTRLLVL.

In its sample, this clone was seen once. The genes are TRBV2 and TRBJ2-2; 7 nucleotides align to TRBD1. The CDR3 spans 18 residues. The germline V gene encodes CDR1 SNHLY and CDR2 FYNNEI. Trimming removed 0 bases from V and 2 bases from J; junction bases left unmatched: 9. The CDR3 loop reads CASSEALSTGYNTGELFF. DNA for the CDR3: TGTGCCAGCAGTGAAGCGCTATCGACAGGGTATAACACCGGGGAGCTGTTTTTT.

The chain is built from TRBV7-9 and TRBJ1-5, with D possibly TRBD1 on 6 matching bases. The length of the CDR3 is 16 residues. The germline V gene encodes CDR1 SEHNR and CDR2 FQNEAQ (reference sequence). Trimming removed 1 base at V and 9 bases at J, with 19 bases between. The chain's CDR3 is CASSLEGGRIIVPQHF. The CDR3, as DNA: TGTGCCAGCAGCTTAGAAGGGGGACGGATCATTGTGCCCCAGCATTTT.

The chain combines TRBV30 with TRBJ1-4, with 7 bases identical to TRBD1. V lost 0 bases, J lost 11 bases, and 3 bases stayed unmatched. The germline V gene encodes CDR1 GTSNPN and CDR2 SVGIG (reference sequence). This CDR3 contains 12 residues. The CDR3 region has the DNA TGTGCCTGGAGTGTACAGGGGAGCAAACTGTTTTTT. The encoded protein is CAWSVQGSKLFF.

This sequence joins TRBV7-9 and TRBJ1-1, with D perhaps matching TRBD1 (6 bases). CDR3 length: 12 amino acids. Per the germline V gene, CDR1 is SEHNR and CDR2 is FQNEAQ (reference sequence). V lost 1 base, J lost 10 bases, and 10 bases lay in between. The CDR3, as DNA: TGTGCCAGCAGCTTAGTGGGGGCCCCAGCTTTCTTT. This gives the protein CASSLVGAPAFF.

This chain connects TRBV27 to TRBJ1-4; D remains unclear. This CDR3 has 13 residues. Looked up from germline, CDR1 is MNHEY and CDR2 is SMNVEV (reference sequence). V was pared by 3 bases and J by 5 bases, with 7 bases between. The CDR3, as DNA: TGTGCCAGCAGTTTCCGAGTGAATGAAAAACTGTTTTTT. Translation gives CASSFRVNEKLFF.

J is TRBJ1-1 and V is TRBV3-1 (or the pseudogene TRBV3-2), with D maybe TRBD1 (5 bases). This CDR3 has 15 residues. Trimming took off 4 bases at V and 0 bases at J, with 12 bases between the two ends. Germline V gives CDR1 LGHDT, CDR2 YNNKEL (reference sequence). The CDR3 DNA reads TGTGCCAGCAGCCCTAGGGGTTTGATGAACACTGAAGCTTTCTTT. It specifies CASSPRGLMNTEAFF.

This clone was found once. J is TRBJ2-7 and V is TRBV12-3 or TRBV12-4, with D hard to call. V lost 2 bases and J 4 bases, leaving 6 bases between the germline ends. The CDR3 runs to 12 residues. CDR3 coding DNA: TGTGCCAGCAGTTTATCGGGTTACGAGCAGTACTTC. Translating it yields CASSLSGYEQYF.

This chain connects TRBV5-5 to TRBJ2-1; 9 positions match TRBD2. The CDR3 has 16 amino acids. The germline V gene encodes CDR1 SGHKS and CDR2 YYEKEE (reference sequence). Losses at the gene ends were 3 bases for V and 7 bases for J; bases not matched to a gene: 11. As DNA, the CDR3 is TGTGCCAGCAGCTCGGGGATGGCGGGGGGGCGGAATGAGCAGTTCTTC. Encoded protein: CASSSGMAGGRNEQFF. The whole variable domain, remainder taken from reference TRBV5-5 and TRBJ2-1, is DAGVTQSPTHLIKTRGQQVTLRCSPISGHKSVSWYQQVLGQGPQFIFQYYEKEERGRGNFPDRFSARQFPNYSSELNVNALLLGDSALYLCASSSGMAGGRNEQFFGPGTRLTVL.

Here the CDR3 DNA reads TGTGCCAGCAGCTTCTCCTTAAATCAGCCCCAGCATTTT. The encoded protein is CASSFSLNQPQHF. The V gene is TRBV5-5, the J gene TRBJ1-5; no clear D gene. Germline-derived CDR1 and CDR2 are SGHKS and YYEKEE (reference sequence). The CDR3 spans 13 residues. Trimming cost V 2 bases and J 4 bases, with 7 bases left between them.

The V gene is TRBV20-1, the J gene TRBJ1-2, with 10 bases lining up with TRBD1. Germline lookup yields CDR1 DFQATT and CDR2 SNEGSKA (reference sequence). The V and J ends lost 3 bases and 0 bases, in that order; junction bases with no gene match: 7. CDR3 size: 16 residues. The CDR3 is CSASDRGLGSNYGYTF. DNA of the CDR3: TGCAGTGCTAGTGACAGGGGGCTCGGTTCTAACTATGGCTACACCTTC.

The chain employs TRBV3-1 (or the pseudogene TRBV3-2) and TRBJ2-3; maybe TRBD2 (6 bases). V lost 3 bases to trimming and J lost 4 bases, with 14 bases between them. The CDR3 contains 15 residues. The germline CDR1 and CDR2 sequences are LGHDT and YNNKEL (reference sequence). The CDR3 DNA follows: TGTGCCAGCAGCCATCTAGGAGGGGCTGCAGATACGCAGTATTTT. This sequence encodes CASSHLGGAADTQYF.

In regard to this clone: This sample includes further DNA sequences coding for the same CDR3. V usage is TRBV5-5 and J usage is TRBJ1-1, with D unclear. This CDR3 has 13 residues. Trimming stripped 1 base from V and 1 base from J, with 5 bases between. Germline CDR1 and CDR2: SGHKS and YYEKEE (reference sequence). The CDR3 bases are TGTGCCAGCAGCTTGCGGGGGAACACTGAAGCTTTCTTT. This codes for CASSLRGNTEAFF.

V and J are TRBV14 and TRBJ1-2; 8 bases are shared with TRBD1. Germline V CDR1 and CDR2: SGHDN, FVKESK. The CDR3 covers 15 residues. J lost 7 bases, V lost 4 bases, and 11 bases had no gene match. The DNA of the CDR3 is TGTGCCAGCAGCCCGTTGGACAGGGCGGCGGCTGGCTACACCTTC. Translating gives CASSPLDRAAAGYTF.

The V call is TRBV6-6, the J call TRBJ2-3; D call uncertain. V was shortened by 2 bases and J by 0 bases, with 3 bases between the two germline ends. CDR3 length equals 13 residues. Germline CDR1 and CDR2: MNHNY and SVGAGI (reference sequence). CDR3 residues: CASSYQSTDTQYF. As DNA, the CDR3 is TGTGCCAGCAGTTACCAGAGCACAGATACGCAGTATTTT.

This clone came up once. This chain connects TRBV5-4 to TRBJ2-3, with D perhaps TRBD1 (7 bases). The CDR3 length is 15 residues. The V end lost 0 bases, the J end lost 3 bases, and 11 bases lay between the germline ends. Germline values: CDR1 SGHNT, CDR2 YYREEE (reference sequence). The CDR3 DNA is TGTGCCAGCAGCTTGGAACAGGGGAGGACAGATACGCAGTATTTT. Amino acids: CASSLEQGRTDTQYF. Combining the CDR3 with reference TRBV5-4 and TRBJ2-3 gives the whole variable domain ETGVTQSPTHLIKTRGQQVTLRCSSQSGHNTVSWYQQALGQGPQFIFQYYREEENGRGNFPPRFSGLQFPNYSSELNVNALELDDSALYLCASSLEQGRTDTQYFGPGTRLTVL.

The chain combines TRBV7-8 with TRBJ2-3; 14 bases are a match to TRBD2. CDR3 length equals 14 residues. J lost 11 bases, V lost 1 base, and 2 bases had no gene match. CDR1 and CDR2 from the germline V gene are SGHVS and FQNEAQ. CDR3 coding DNA: TGTGCCAGCAGCTTAGATGGGACTAGCGGGGGGCAGTATTTT. Protein: CASSLDGTSGGQYF.

The V and J genes are TRBV19 and TRBJ1-2, with 7 bases matching TRBD1. The CDR3 is made up of 15 amino acids. Germline trimming cut 5 bases from V and 4 bases from J; bases unmatched to any gene: 10. CDR1 is LNHDA and CDR2 is SQIVND in the germline V gene (reference sequence). DNA of the CDR3: TGTGCCAGTAGTGTACCGAGGGGGCCGACCTATGGCTACACCTTC. This codes for CASSVPRGPTYGYTF.

The chain combines TRBV7-3 with TRBJ2-3; 12 bases fit TRBD2. Unmatched junction bases numbered 6, after V lost 6 bases and J lost 5 bases. Germline CDR1 is SGHTA and CDR2 is FQGTGA. The CDR3 is made up of 15 amino acids. In DNA, the CDR3 is TGTGCCAGCAGTTCTAGCGGGGGGGCCGAAGATACGCAGTATTTT. Protein: CASSSSGGAEDTQYF.

The chain carries TRBV19 and TRBJ1-1, with D possibly TRBD1 on 5 matching bases. Germline CDR1 reads LNHDA; CDR2 reads SQIVND (reference sequence). Trimming took 0 bases from V and 7 from J, leaving 6 bases between them. The CDR3 is 12 amino acids. Here the CDR3 reads CASSIERGEAFF. CDR3 nucleotide sequence: TGTGCCAGTAGTATAGAAAGGGGTGAAGCTTTCTTT. Full variable domain (remainder filled in from reference TRBV19 and TRBJ1-1): DGGITQSPKYLFRKEGQNVTLSCEQNLNHDAMYWYRQDPGQGLRLIYYSQIVNDFQKGDIAEGYSVSREKKESFPLTVTSAQKNPTAFYLCASSIERGEAFFGQGTRLTVV.

V is TRBV19 and J is TRBJ1-5; tentatively, D is TRBD1 (5 bases). V lost 5 bases and J 0 bases, leaving 11 bases between the germline ends. The CDR3 spans 15 residues. Per the germline V gene, CDR1 is LNHDA and CDR2 is SQIVND (reference sequence). The CDR3 is CASSGGHHSNQPQHF. The CDR3 DNA reads as TGTGCCAGTAGTGGCGGACACCATAGCAATCAGCCCCAGCATTTT.

The chain joins TRBV28 to TRBJ2-1; TRBD1 agrees at 7 bases. The CDR3 totals 17 residues. Germline CDR1 is MDHEN and CDR2 is SYDVKM. Trimming took 6 bases from V and 5 from J; bases not matched to a gene: 16. The CDR3 spells CASRPTLTGILDNEQFF. The DNA of the CDR3 is TGTGCCAGCAGACCTACTCTGACAGGGATTTTGGACAATGAGCAGTTCTTC.